The 25 T cell receptor beta chains presented below share a single source sample, sequenced in a study of blood T cell repertoires in COVID-19. Sequenced by immunoSEQ multiplex PCR; TCRdb stores in-frame clones only, minus some. The sample includes over 95,000 clones, approximately 90% of them seen just once. Sequencing was done on a sample of peripheral blood. The receptor source for this set is a woman between 50 and 59 years old with acute or convalescent COVID-19.

V is TRBV6-5 and J is TRBJ1-6; D is perhaps TRBD1 (6 bases). The CDR3 totals 13 residues. CDR1 is MNHEY, CDR2 SVGAGI, per germline. This CDR3 reads CGGGRTANSPLHF. CDR3 coding DNA: TGTGGCGGGGGCAGGACAGCAAATTCACCCCTCCACTTT.

The chain is built from TRBV4-1 and TRBJ2-5; the D gene is possibly TRBD2 (5 bases). The CDR3 covers 18 residues. V lost 0 bases to trimming and J lost 2 bases, with 19 bases between them. Germline values: CDR1 MGHRA, CDR2 YSYEKL. DNA for the CDR3: TGCGCCAGCAGCCAAGATAGTACTAGAGCGTTTCGGCAAGAGACCCAGTACTTC. Its translation is CASSQDSTRAFRQETQYF.

The chain links TRBV14 to TRBJ2-7; D ambiguous. The length of the CDR3 is 14 residues. CDR1 is SGHDN and CDR2 is FVKESK in the germline V gene. Trimming took off 4 bases at V and 2 bases at J, with 12 bases between the two ends. DNA for the CDR3: TGTGCCAGCAGCCCCCGGTCCCGGGCCTACGAGCAGTACTTC. Protein product: CASSPRSRAYEQYF.

The chain uses TRBV7-6 and TRBJ2-5; 13 bases are a match to TRBD2. From germline, CDR1 is SGHVS and CDR2 FNYEAQ. CDR3 length: 16 amino acids. The V and J ends lost 5 bases and 4 bases, in that order; junction bases with no gene match: 7. CDR3 DNA: TGTGCCAGCAGCCCAAGTCGGACTAGCGGGAGAGAGACCCAGTACTTC. Translated: CASSPSRTSGRETQYF.

The J gene is TRBJ2-3, the V gene TRBV11-3; the match to TRBD1 covers 8 bases. V gave up 4 bases and J gave up 6 bases; unmatched junction bases: 6. The CDR3 is 14 amino acids. CDR1 is SGHNT and CDR2 is YENEEA in the germline V gene. CDR3 residues: CASSSGQVGDTQYF. CDR3 in DNA: TGTGCCAGCAGCTCGGGACAGGTCGGGGATACGCAGTATTTT. The variable domain in full, with the rest retrieved from reference TRBV11-3 and TRBJ2-3, is EAGVVQSPRYKIIEKKQPVAFWCNPISGHNTLYWYLQNLGQGPELLIRYENEEAVDDSQLPKDRFSAERLKGVDSTLKIQPAELGDSAVYLCASSSGQVGDTQYFGPGTRLTVL.

In its sample, this clone was seen a few times. J is TRBJ2-7 and V is TRBV7-9, with D maybe TRBD2 (5 bases). Germline V gene sequence: CDR1 SEHNR, CDR2 FQNEAQ (reference sequence). The CDR3 runs 15 residues. With 5 bases removed from V and 0 bases from J, the gap between germline ends came to 14 bases. This CDR3 is CASSPRGRNSYEQYF. In DNA, the CDR3 is TGTGCCAGCAGCCCCAGAGGGCGGAACTCCTACGAGCAGTACTTC.

This clone has only one observation. The chain couples TRBV19 to TRBJ2-2, with D maybe TRBD2 (6 bases). Per the germline V gene, CDR1 is LNHDA and CDR2 is SQIVND (reference sequence). The V gene lost 7 bases and the J gene lost 7 bases, with 19 bases spanning the gap. The CDR3 has 15 residues. The CDR3 nucleotides read TGTGCCAGTAACCCTCGCGGGATTAATAACGGGGAGCTGTTTTTT. It yields the protein CASNPRGINNGELFF. Full variable domain (outside the CDR3, taken from reference TRBV19 and TRBJ2-2): DGGITQSPKYLFRKEGQNVTLSCEQNLNHDAMYWYRQDPGQGLRLIYYSQIVNDFQKGDIAEGYSVSREKKESFPLTVTSAQKNPTAFYLCASNPRGINNGELFFGEGSRLTVL.

J is TRBJ1-5 and V is TRBV4-2; 7 positions agree with TRBD1. Germline V lookup: CDR1 LGHNA, CDR2 YNFKEQ. This CDR3 is 19 amino acids long. The J segment lost 7 bases and the V segment lost 3 bases, leaving 21 bases of the junction unmatched. The chain's CDR3 is CASSHYFSGGRQGGQPQHF. In nucleotides, the CDR3 is TGTGCCAGCAGCCACTACTTTAGTGGCGGCCGACAGGGCGGGCAGCCCCAGCATTTT.

The chain employs TRBV28 and TRBJ2-2; 8 bases fit TRBD2. J gave up 6 bases and V 5 bases, and 8 bases lay outside the gene matches. This CDR3 region has 15 residues. From germline, CDR1 is MDHEN and CDR2 SYDVKM. The CDR3 spells CASSTGTRVSGELFF. CDR3 bases: TGTGCCAGCAGTACCGGGACTAGAGTATCCGGGGAGCTGTTTTTT. The full variable domain, completed using reference TRBV28 and TRBJ2-2, is DVKVTQSSRYLVKRTGEKVFLECVQDMDHENMFWYRQDPGLGLRLIYFSYDVKMKEKGDIPEGYSVSREKKERFSLILESASTNQTSMYLCASSTGTRVSGELFFGEGSRLTVL.

This chain joins TRBV5-1 and TRBJ2-5; the match to TRBD1 covers 8 bases. Germline CDR1 SGHRS, CDR2 YFSETQ. CDR3 length: 15 residues. The junction had 6 bases not matched to a gene; V was cut back by 4 bases and J by 1 base. The CDR3 DNA is TGCGCCAGCAGCCGGACAGGACAGGGCCAAGAGACCCAGTACTTC. This sequence encodes CASSRTGQGQETQYF.

On this clone: The sample holds other DNA sequences that translate to the same CDR3. This chain links TRBV24-1 with TRBJ1-6, with a possible D match to TRBD1 (5 bases). The CDR3 runs 13 residues. The V gene lost 6 bases and the J gene lost 10 bases, with 12 bases spanning the gap. Germline assignment: CDR1 KGHDR and CDR2 SFDVKD. The CDR3 here is CATSQGVGSPLHF. CDR3 nucleotide sequence: TGTGCCACCAGTCAAGGGGTTGGATCACCCCTCCACTTT.

This sequence joins TRBV28 and TRBJ1-1; tentatively, D is TRBD1 (5 bases). Germline lookup yields CDR1 MDHEN and CDR2 SYDVKM. Trimming left V 3 bases short and J 3 bases short, with 17 bases between. The length of the CDR3 is 16 residues. CDR3 DNA sequence: TGTGCCAGCAGTTTTTCGAAGGGGTACGTCGACACTGAAGCTTTCTTT. Its translation: CASSFSKGYVDTEAFF.

J is TRBJ1-5 and V is TRBV27; D gene uncertain. Trimming shortened V by 5 bases and J by 5 bases, and 19 bases separated the two germline ends. Germline assignment: CDR1 MNHEY and CDR2 SMNVEV (reference sequence). The CDR3 runs 16 residues. The CDR3 reads CASSARQATWDQPQHF. As DNA, the CDR3 is TGTGCCAGCAGTGCCAGACAAGCAACCTGGGATCAGCCCCAGCATTTT.

The genes are TRBV5-1 and TRBJ2-1, with a tentative D call TRBD2 (6 bases). The CDR3 loop spans 17 amino acids. V was clipped by 1 base and J by 1 base, with 15 bases between them. CDR1 SGHRS and CDR2 YFSETQ come from the germline V gene. The CDR3 sequence is CASSLHPGRNSYNEQFF. The CDR3 region has the DNA TGCGCCAGCAGCTTGCACCCGGGGAGGAATTCCTACAATGAGCAGTTCTTC.

CDR3 DNA sequence: TGTGCCAGCAGGCCCAGGGATACGCAGTATTTT. Translated, it gives CASRPRDTQYF. The chain joins TRBV25-1 to TRBJ2-3; D uncertain. V was pared by 6 bases and J by 6 bases, with 7 bases between. The germline CDR1 and CDR2 sequences are MGHDK and SYGVNS. The length of the CDR3 is 11 residues. Combining the CDR3 with reference TRBV25-1 and TRBJ2-3 gives the whole variable domain EADIYQTPRYLVIGTGKKITLECSQTMGHDKMYWYQQDPGMELHLIHYSYGVNSTEKGDLSSESTVSRIRTEHFPLTLESARPSHTSQYLCASRPRDTQYFGPGTRLTVL.

The chain uses TRBV5-3 and TRBJ1-1, with TRBD1 as a possible D gene (6 bases). TRBV5-3 is placed among ORFs of uncertain function. V was pared by 2 bases and J by 1 base, with 12 bases between. The CDR3 has 15 amino acids. The CDR3 protein is CARSFLGGQNTEAFF. The CDR3 bases are TGTGCCAGAAGCTTTTTGGGGGGGCAGAACACTGAAGCTTTCTTT.

The rearrangement links TRBV2 to TRBJ1-1, with 11 bases aligning to TRBD1. Germline assignment: CDR1 SNHLY and CDR2 FYNNEI. Trimming cost V 5 bases and J 0 bases; bases outside gene matches: 5. The CDR3 runs to 16 residues. CDR3 nucleotides: TGTGCCAGCAGTTCCGGACAGGGGGCGGTGAACACTGAAGCTTTCTTT. Protein: CASSSGQGAVNTEAFF.

There are a few counts of this clone. This chain links TRBV27 with TRBJ1-5, with D possibly matching TRBD1 (5 bases). The CDR3 contains 13 residues. V was pared by 6 bases and J by 6 bases, with 12 bases between. Germline V CDR1 and CDR2: MNHEY, SMNVEV (reference sequence). The CDR3 spells CASSAGYGQPQHF. The CDR3 nucleotides read TGTGCCAGCAGCGCAGGGTATGGTCAGCCCCAGCATTTT.

The gene calls are TRBV3-1 (or the pseudogene TRBV3-2) and TRBJ1-2; D may be TRBD1 (6 bases). The CDR3 runs to 15 residues. V shed 3 bases and J shed 5 bases, with 16 bases lying between them. Germline assignment: CDR1 LGHDT and CDR2 YNNKEL (reference sequence). CDR3: CASSHGTSSYYGYTF. Here the CDR3 DNA reads TGTGCCAGCAGCCATGGGACATCAAGTTATTATGGCTACACCTTC.

This clone occurred once. J is TRBJ1-4 and V is TRBV7-8; 9 bases map to TRBD1. The ends lost 1 base at V and 5 bases at J; junction bases unmatched: 8. CDR1 is SGHVS, CDR2 FQNEAQ, per germline. This CDR3 is built from 17 residues. DNA for the CDR3: TGTGCCAGCAGCTTAGTATTGTCTGGGACAGGGAATGAAAAACTGTTTTTT. It specifies CASSLVLSGTGNEKLFF.

The chain employs TRBV6-2 or TRBV6-3 and TRBJ1-2, with 10 bases aligning to TRBD1. The CDR3 length is 15 residues. V was clipped by 2 bases and J by 7 bases; unmatched bases: 7. Germline V CDR1 and CDR2: MNHEY, SVGEGT. In DNA form, the CDR3 reads TGTGCCAGCAGTTACCGGGACAGGGGTATTTGTGGCTACACCTTC. As protein: CASSYRDRGICGYTF.

V is TRBV28 and J is TRBJ2-2; 13 nucleotides line up with TRBD2. The CDR3 contains 18 residues. V gave up 2 bases and J gave up 1 base; unmatched junction bases: 4. Germline V gene sequence: CDR1 MDHEN, CDR2 SYDVKM. CDR3 bases: TGTGCCAGCAGTTTACCACTAGCGGGAGGGATGAACACCGGGGAGCTGTTTTTT. Protein sequence: CASSLPLAGGMNTGELFF.

This sequence joins TRBV19 and TRBJ1-2; 9 nucleotides line up with TRBD1. This CDR3 spans 17 amino acids. Germline assignment: CDR1 LNHDA and CDR2 SQIVND (reference sequence). Trimming took 0 bases from V and 4 from J; bases not matched to a gene: 9. The CDR3 sequence is CASSIDIHRGRGYGYTF. Here the CDR3 DNA reads TGTGCCAGTAGTATAGACATACACAGGGGGCGCGGCTATGGCTACACCTTC.

This clone came up once. This chain links TRBV5-6 with TRBJ2-7; the D gene is possibly TRBD1 (5 bases). Per the germline V gene, CDR1 is SGHDT and CDR2 is YYEEEE. This CDR3 is 13 amino acids long. Trimming left V 1 base short and J 2 bases short, with 7 bases between. CDR3 DNA sequence: TGTGCCAGCAGCTTGACAGGACCCTACGAGCAGTACTTC. Its translation is CASSLTGPYEQYF.

The CDR3 sequence is CAWSDSSSPLHF. CDR3 nucleotides: TGTGCCTGGAGTGACAGCTCTTCACCCCTCCACTTT. V and J are TRBV30 and TRBJ1-6, with D hard to call. Germline V gene lookup returns CDR1 GTSNPN and CDR2 SVGIG (reference sequence). The V end was cut by 1 base, the J end by 9 bases, with 7 bases between. The CDR3 totals 12 residues.